This record covers a single TCR beta chain. Its cognate antigen is unknown. Trimming removed 6 bases from V and 6 bases from J, with 8 bases in between. Germline CDR1 GTSNPN, CDR2 SVGIG (reference sequence). CDR3 size: 11 residues. These data belong to a study of breast tumors, draining lymph nodes, adjacent tissues. General study results and limits: Tumor repertoires ranked between lymph nodes and nontumor tissue in diversity, with V and J gene preferences. That most tumor T cells come from lymph nodes remained unproven.

The lymph nodes were axillary draining lymph nodes from breast cancer patients. TCRdb itself ran the multiplex PCR reads through MiXCR, one entry per CDR3 protein. The data hold 150,000 to 200,000 distinct CDR3 sequences, with approximately 30% observed a single time. This sequence originates from a female donor with breast cancer. Some clones in this sample may be carry-over from other donors' samples. Material: axillary lymph node tissue. The rearrangement joins TRBV30 to TRBJ2-2; a weak D match, TRBD2 (5 bases). The CDR3 here is CACGGSGELFF. The CDR3 DNA sequence: TGTGCCTGCGGAGGTTCCGGGGAGCTGTTTTTT.